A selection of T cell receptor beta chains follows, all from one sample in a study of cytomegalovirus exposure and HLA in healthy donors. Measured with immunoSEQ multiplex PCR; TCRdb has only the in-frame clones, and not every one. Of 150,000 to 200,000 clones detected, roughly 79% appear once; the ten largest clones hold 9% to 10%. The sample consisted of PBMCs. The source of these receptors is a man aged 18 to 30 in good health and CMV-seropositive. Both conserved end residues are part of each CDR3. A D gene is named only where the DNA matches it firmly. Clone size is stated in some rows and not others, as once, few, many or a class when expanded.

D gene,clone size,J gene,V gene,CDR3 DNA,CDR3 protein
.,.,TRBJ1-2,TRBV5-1,TGCGCCAGCAGTGAGATAGCGGCGCGAAACTATGGCTACACCTTC,CASSEIAARNYGYTF
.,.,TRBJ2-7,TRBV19,TGTGCCAGTAAATTACAGGGTGGAGACGAGCAGTACTTC,CASKLQGGDEQYF
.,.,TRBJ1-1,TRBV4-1,TGCGCCAGCAGCGGTGGAGCCGGTCGTACTGAAGCTTTCTTT,CASSGGAGRTEAFF
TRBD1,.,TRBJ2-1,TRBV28,TGTGCCACCTCCGGGACAGGAGGATACAATGAGCAGTTCTTC,CATSGTGGYNEQFF
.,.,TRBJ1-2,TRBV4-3,TGCGCCAGCAGCCAAGATGTCTATGCTAGTGAGGGTGGCTACACCTTC,CASSQDVYASEGGYTF
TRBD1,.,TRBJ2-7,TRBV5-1,TGCGCCAGCAGCCTTATCACAGGGGGTCGCTACGAGCAGTACTTC,CASSLITGGRYEQYF
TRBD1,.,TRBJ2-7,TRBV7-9,TGTGCCAGCAGCTTCAGGGGGCCGACCTACGAGCAGTACTTC,CASSFRGPTYEQYF
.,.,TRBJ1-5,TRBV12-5,TGTGCTAGTGGTTTTCTGGCAGTCACCGAATTTAGCAATCAGCCCCAGCATTTT,CASGFLAVTEFSNQPQHF
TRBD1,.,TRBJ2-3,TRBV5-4,TGTGCCAGCAGCTCTGGGACAGGGACAGATACGCAGTATTTT,CASSSGTGTDTQYF
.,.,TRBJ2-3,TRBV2,TGTGCCAGCAGTGAAGTTGCGGCAGGGTTTGAGTATAGGACAGATACGCAGTATTTT,CASSEVAAGFEYRTDTQYF
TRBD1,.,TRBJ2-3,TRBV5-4,TGTGCCAGCAAGGAAGCCGGGACAGGGGGCTGGGATACGCAGTATTTT,CASKEAGTGGWDTQYF
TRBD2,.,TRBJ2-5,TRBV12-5,TGTGCTAGTGGTTTTAAGGGCGGGGGAGGTGGAGAGACCCAGTACTTC,CASGFKGGGGGETQYF
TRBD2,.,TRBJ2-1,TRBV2,TGTGCCAGCAGTGAAGTTATCGCGACTAGCGGGAGCGTCGAGCAGTTCTTC,CASSEVIATSGSVEQFF
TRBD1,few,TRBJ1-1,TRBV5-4,TGTGCCAGCAGCTCGTCGACAGGGTATCACACTGAAGCTTTCTTT,CASSSSTGYHTEAFF
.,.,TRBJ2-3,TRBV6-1,TGTGCCAGCAGTCCCAGGGCTGTAGGCCCAGATACGCAGTATTTT,CASSPRAVGPDTQYF
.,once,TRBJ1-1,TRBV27,TGTGCCAGCAGTTTCGGGGGACCGGCGAACACTGAAGCTTTCTTT,CASSFGGPANTEAFF
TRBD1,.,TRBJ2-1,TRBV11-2,TGTGCCAGCAGCTTCGGACAGGGGGGATTCAATGAGCAGTTCTTC,CASSFGQGGFNEQFF
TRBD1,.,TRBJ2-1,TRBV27,TGTGCCAGCAGACAGGGGGGCAACAATGAGCAGTTCTTC,CASRQGGNNEQFF
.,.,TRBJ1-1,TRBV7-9,TGTGCCAGCAGCCTTTACGGGGAGGCCTTGAACACTGAAGCTTTCTTT,CASSLYGEALNTEAFF